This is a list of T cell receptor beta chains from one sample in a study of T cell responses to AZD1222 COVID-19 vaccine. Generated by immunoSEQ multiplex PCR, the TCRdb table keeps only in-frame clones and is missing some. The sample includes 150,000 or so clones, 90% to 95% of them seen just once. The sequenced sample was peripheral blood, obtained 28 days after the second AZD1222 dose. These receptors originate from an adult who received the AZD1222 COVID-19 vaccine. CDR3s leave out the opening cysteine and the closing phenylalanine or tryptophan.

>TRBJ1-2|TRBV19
ASSVGQGASNGYT
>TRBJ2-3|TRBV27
ASRRLVSTDTQY
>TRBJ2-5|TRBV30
AWSPGGARGTQY
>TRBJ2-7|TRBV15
ATSREGGVTGEQY
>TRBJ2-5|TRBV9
ASSVAGGIVQETQY
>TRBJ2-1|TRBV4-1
ASSQDEVSYNEQF
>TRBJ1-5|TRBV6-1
ASSDSWDSNQPQH
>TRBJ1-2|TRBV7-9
ASSHNRGSGGYT
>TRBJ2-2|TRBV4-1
ASSPDGLAGVLGELF
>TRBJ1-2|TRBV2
ASREGTDYGYT
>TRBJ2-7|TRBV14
ASGTGGSYEQY
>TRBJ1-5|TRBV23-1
DRAGRRQPQH
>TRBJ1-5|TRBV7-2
ASSSRTGNQPQH
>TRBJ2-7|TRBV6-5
AIRQGFEQY
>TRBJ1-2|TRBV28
ASSFSAGEGSNYGYT
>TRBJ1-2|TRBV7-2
ASSRDRLYGYT
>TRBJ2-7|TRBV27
ASSHRDSEQY
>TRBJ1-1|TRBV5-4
ASSARDRGPEAF
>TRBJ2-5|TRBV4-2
ASSQYEGSAQETQY
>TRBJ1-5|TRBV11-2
ASSGGLGQPQH
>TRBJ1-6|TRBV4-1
ASSQDSPGGLSPLH
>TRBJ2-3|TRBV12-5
ASGLPGDTQY
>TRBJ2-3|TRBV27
ASSWSRADTQY
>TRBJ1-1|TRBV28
ASSRRSNRGRNTEAF
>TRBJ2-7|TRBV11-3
ASSQGPSGLGRPYEQY
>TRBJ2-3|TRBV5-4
ASSLPRGETDTQY
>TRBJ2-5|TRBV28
ASSPDTQETQY
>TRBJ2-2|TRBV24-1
ATSGVRVGRNTGELF
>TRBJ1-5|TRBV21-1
ASSKMGTTNGNQPQH
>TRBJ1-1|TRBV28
ASTEGGPGSNTEAF
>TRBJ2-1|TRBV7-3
ASSLGPNNEQF
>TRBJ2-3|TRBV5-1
ASSQFTDTQY
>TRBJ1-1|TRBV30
AWSVGVNTEAF
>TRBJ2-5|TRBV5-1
ASSLEFSTGQETQY
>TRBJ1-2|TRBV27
ASSLGQGRSYGYT
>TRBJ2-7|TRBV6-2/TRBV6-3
ASSYSQGPYEQY
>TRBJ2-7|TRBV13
ASSLGLDGDEQY
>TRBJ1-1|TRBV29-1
SVEVGGDWTEAF
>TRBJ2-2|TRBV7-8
ASSLGTANTGELF
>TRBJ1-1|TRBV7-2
ASSSDRNTEAF
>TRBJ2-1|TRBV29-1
SVVGGSYNEQF
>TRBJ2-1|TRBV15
ATSRGGDGAHQF
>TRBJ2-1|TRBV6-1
ASSEAGRDGQF